These 28 T cell receptor beta chains were all obtained from the same sample, sequenced in a study of blood T cell repertoires in COVID-19. Produced via immunoSEQ multiplex PCR; TCRdb's table is partial and in-frame only. The data contain over 30,000 clones, over 80% of them singletons. The sample taken for sequencing was peripheral blood. Receptors originate from a man aged 80 or over with active COVID-19.

This rearrangement joins TRBV19 to TRBJ2-5; tentative D call: TRBD2 (5 bases). Germline V gene data show CDR1 as LNHDA and CDR2 as SQIVND (reference sequence). Trimming stripped 4 bases from V and 4 bases from J, with 16 bases between. The CDR3 is made up of 15 amino acids. The CDR3 region has the DNA TGTGCCAGTAGTAAAGGGCTAGCACCCACAGAGACCCAGTACTTC. Its protein product is CASSKGLAPTETQYF.

This chain connects TRBV19 to TRBJ2-7, with a possible D match to TRBD1 (6 bases). This CDR3 contains 15 residues. Trimming stripped 6 bases from V and 1 base from J, with 16 bases between. Per the germline V gene, CDR1 is LNHDA and CDR2 is SQIVND (reference sequence). CDR3 amino acids: CASSSPRQGSYEQYF. The CDR3 bases are TGTGCCAGTAGCTCCCCCAGGCAGGGGTCCTACGAGCAGTACTTC.

This clone was observed once. This chain joins TRBV30 and TRBJ1-1, with D uncertain. Trimming cost V 4 bases and J 1 base, with 7 bases left between them. The CDR3 has 12 residues. Germline loops: CDR1 GTSNPN, CDR2 SVGIG (reference sequence). CDR3 in DNA: TGTGCCTGGAACCCCGGGAACACTGAAGCTTTCTTT. This translates into CAWNPGNTEAFF.

This clone has more than one count but fewer than ten. The rearrangement links TRBV5-6 to TRBJ2-5; 9 bases align to TRBD2. V shed 4 bases and J 2 bases; nucleotides not matched to a gene: 3. Looked up from germline, CDR1 is SGHDT and CDR2 is YYEEEE. This CDR3 region has 14 residues. The CDR3 loop is CASSASGGQETQYF. The CDR3 DNA reads TGTGCCAGCAGCGCGAGCGGGGGGCAAGAGACCCAGTACTTC.

V usage is TRBV7-2 and J usage is TRBJ2-7, with 13 positions matching TRBD2. Germline lookup yields CDR1 SGHTA and CDR2 FQGNSA. V gave up 4 bases and J gave up 3 bases; unmatched junction bases: 6. The CDR3 extends over 16 amino acids. The CDR3 DNA follows: TGTGCCAGCAGCTCGACGACTAGCGGGAGGATCTACGAGCAGTACTTC. It yields the protein CASSSTTSGRIYEQYF. The whole variable domain, remainder taken from reference TRBV7-2 and TRBJ2-7, is GAGVSQSPSNKVTEKGKDVELRCDPISGHTALYWYRQSLGQGLEFLIYFQGNSAPDKSGLPSDRFSAERTGGSVSTLTIQRTQQEDSAVYLCASSSTTSGRIYEQYFGPGTRLTVT.

This sequence joins TRBV18 and TRBJ1-5; weak D call: TRBD1 (6 bases). Trimming took off 5 bases at V and 0 bases at J, with 11 bases between the two ends. The CDR3 runs 15 residues. Germline CDR1 and CDR2: KGHSH and LQKENI. The CDR3 DNA follows: TGTGCCAGCTCATCAGGACAGATTAGCAATCAGCCCCAGCATTTT. Translated: CASSSGQISNQPQHF.

The chain links TRBV7-2 to TRBJ2-7; a weak D match, TRBD2 (5 bases). CDR1 and CDR2 (germline): SGHTA, FQGNSA. Deletions cut 1 base from V and 2 bases from J, with 12 bases between. The CDR3 is 15 amino acids. CDR3 sequence: CASSLGSGIAYEQYF. The CDR3 DNA reads as TGTGCCAGCAGCTTAGGATCCGGGATAGCCTACGAGCAGTACTTC.

The V and J genes are TRBV11-2 and TRBJ2-7; D is perhaps TRBD2 (6 bases). V lost 5 bases and J 2 bases, leaving 13 bases between the germline ends. The CDR3 is made up of 14 amino acids. Germline V gives CDR1 SGHAT, CDR2 FQNNGV. This CDR3 is CASSPGGSTYEQYF. The CDR3 DNA reads TGTGCCAGCAGCCCCGGGGGATCGACCTACGAGCAGTACTTC. Together with reference TRBV11-2 and TRBJ2-7, the CDR3 gives the full variable domain: EAGVAQSPRYKIIEKRQSVAFWCNPISGHATLYWYQQILGQGPKLLIQFQNNGVVDDSQLPKDRFSAERLKGVDSTLKIQPAKLEDSAVYLCASSPGGSTYEQYFGPGTRLTVT.

This sequence joins TRBV11-3 and TRBJ2-3, with TRBD2 matching 8 bases. V shed 1 base, J shed 4 bases, and the junction held 7 bases outside the gene matches. This CDR3 is built from 16 residues. Looked up from germline, CDR1 is SGHNT and CDR2 is YENEEA. The CDR3 nucleotides are TGTGCCAGCAGCTTAGGCGGCCTAGCGGGTGCAGATACGCAGTATTTT. It yields the protein CASSLGGLAGADTQYF.

The genes are TRBV6-6 and TRBJ2-6, with 7 positions matching TRBD1. Germline V gene data show CDR1 as MNHNY and CDR2 as SVGAGI (reference sequence). This CDR3 has 17 amino acids. V shed 5 bases and J 0 bases; nucleotides not matched to a gene: 7. DNA of the CDR3: TGTGCCAGCAGTCTGACAGGGTCCCCCTCTGGGGCCAACGTCCTGACTTTC. Translated, it gives CASSLTGSPSGANVLTF.

This chain connects TRBV6-6 to TRBJ2-1, with 11 bases lining up with TRBD2. After removal of 6 bases from V and 7 bases from J, the junction contained 8 bases not matched to a gene. The CDR3 covers 15 residues. Germline V gives CDR1 MNHNY, CDR2 SVGAGI (reference sequence). Here the CDR3 DNA reads TGTGCCAGCAGCCTCACTAGCGGGAGTAGGAATGAGCAGTTCTTC. Translated: CASSLTSGSRNEQFF.

The chain uses TRBV6-4 and TRBJ2-2; a weak D match, TRBD2 (6 bases). This CDR3 contains 14 residues. Germline V gene lookup returns CDR1 MRHNA and CDR2 SNTAGT. V dropped 2 bases and J dropped 7 bases, with 11 bases sitting between them. CDR3 in amino acids: CASSDRLDGGELFF. The CDR3 DNA is TGTGCCAGCAGTGACCGACTAGATGGCGGGGAGCTGTTTTTT.

The genes are TRBV3-1 (or the pseudogene TRBV3-2) and TRBJ1-1, with TRBD1 matching 7 bases. The CDR3 spans 15 residues. Germline-derived CDR1 and CDR2 are LGHDT and YNNKEL (reference sequence). Trimming at V came to 1 base and at J to 7 bases, leaving 9 bases not matched to a gene. CDR3: CASSQATGAKGEAFF. CDR3 DNA: TGTGCCAGCAGCCAAGCTACAGGGGCAAAGGGTGAAGCTTTCTTT.

The gene calls are TRBV19 and TRBJ2-3, with D tentatively TRBD2 (5 bases). This CDR3 is built from 17 residues. V lost 4 bases to trimming and J lost 0 bases, with 17 bases between them. Germline assignment: CDR1 LNHDA and CDR2 SQIVND (reference sequence). The CDR3 nucleotides are TGTGCCAGTAGTACCCCGGGAACCGGGTCTAGCACAGATACGCAGTATTTT. This codes for CASSTPGTGSSTDTQYF. The whole variable domain, filled in from reference TRBV19 and TRBJ2-3, reads DGGITQSPKYLFRKEGQNVTLSCEQNLNHDAMYWYRQDPGQGLRLIYYSQIVNDFQKGDIAEGYSVSREKKESFPLTVTSAQKNPTAFYLCASSTPGTGSSTDTQYFGPGTRLTVL.

Turning to this clone: The junction and the germline gene differ at one end; a read error may be behind it. The chain links TRBV11-2 to TRBJ2-7, with 7 nucleotides matching TRBD1. Per germline, CDR1 SGHAT and CDR2 FQNNGV. The length of the CDR3 is 12 residues. In nucleotides, the CDR3 is TGTGCCAGCAGCTTAGATCCTGACAGGGTGGACTTC. Its protein product is CASSLDPDRVDF.

As concerns this clone: Sequence at one end of the junction differs from germline and may be a read error. The chain combines TRBV2 with TRBJ1-5; 7 bases line up with TRBD1. The CDR3 is 14 residues long. From germline, CDR1 is SNHLY and CDR2 FYNNEI. The CDR3 loop reads CASGDQGVNQPQHF. The CDR3 DNA reads TGTGCCAGCGGTGACCAGGGGGTCAATCAGCCCCAGCATTTT. Variable domain in full (rest from reference TRBV2 and TRBJ1-5): EPEVTQTPSHQVTQMGQEVILRCVPISNHLYFYWYRQILGQKVEFLVSFYNNEISEKSEIFDDQFSVERPDGSNFTLKIRSTKLEDSAMYFCASGDQGVNQPQHFGDGTRLSIL.

The V call is TRBV11-3, the J call TRBJ2-2; 9 bases are a match to TRBD1. With V trimmed by 5 bases and J by 8 bases, 3 bases remained unmatched. The length of the CDR3 is 13 residues. Germline CDR1 and CDR2: SGHNT and YENEEA. The DNA for the CDR3 is TGTGCCAGCAGCCTGGACAGGGGAGGGGAGCTGTTTTTT. Its protein product is CASSLDRGGELFF.

The chain uses TRBV7-8 and TRBJ2-7; D is possibly TRBD2 (5 bases). The CDR3 is made up of 14 amino acids. Deletions cut 5 bases from V and 2 bases from J, with 13 bases between. Germline CDR1 is SGHVS and CDR2 is FQNEAQ. The CDR3: CASSLRTFAYEQYF. The CDR3 nucleotides read TGTGCCAGCAGCCTACGGACTTTCGCCTACGAGCAGTACTTC.

The chain has TRBV29-1 and TRBJ1-5, with 8 bases identical to TRBD1. J lost 3 bases, V lost 4 bases, and 8 bases had no gene match. Germline V CDR1 and CDR2: SQVTM, ANQGSEA. The CDR3 runs to 15 residues. Here the CDR3 reads CSVGLGQGFNQPQHF. DNA of the CDR3: TGCAGCGTTGGGCTCGGACAGGGTTTCAATCAGCCCCAGCATTTT.

The chain combines TRBV9 with TRBJ2-2; D unclear. Deletions cut 0 bases from V and 5 bases from J, with 11 bases between. The CDR3 has 15 amino acids. Per the germline V gene, CDR1 is SGDLS and CDR2 is YYNGEE. The CDR3 here is CASSVDPGFTGELFF. CDR3 nucleotides: TGTGCCAGCAGCGTAGACCCCGGGTTTACCGGGGAGCTGTTTTTT. Complete variable domain (other parts from reference TRBV9 and TRBJ2-2): DSGVTQTPKHLITATGQRVTLRCSPRSGDLSVYWYQQSLDQGLQFLIQYYNGEERAKGNILERFSAQQFPDLHSELNLSSLELGDSALYFCASSVDPGFTGELFFGEGSRLTVL.

The rearrangement joins TRBV7-8 to TRBJ1-1, with a tentative D call TRBD1 (6 bases). The V end was cut by 5 bases, the J end by 8 bases, with 24 bases between. The CDR3 is 16 amino acids. CDR1 and CDR2 from the germline V gene are SGHVS and FQNEAQ. The CDR3 region has the DNA TGTGCCAGCAGCCCTAGTCTACGACAGGCTGCAAGGGAAGCTTTCTTT. Translated: CASSPSLRQAAREAFF.

The chain has TRBV30 and TRBJ1-6, with 10 bases aligning to TRBD1. Germline V gene lookup returns CDR1 GTSNPN and CDR2 SVGIG (reference sequence). The CDR3 has 15 residues. Germline trimming cut 4 bases from V and 6 bases from J; bases unmatched to any gene: 6. CDR3 sequence reads: CAWKGQGVINSPLHF. In nucleotides, the CDR3 is TGTGCCTGGAAAGGACAGGGGGTGATTAATTCACCCCTCCACTTT.

The chain carries TRBV30 and TRBJ1-3; a weak D match, TRBD1 (5 bases). Trimming cost V 5 bases and J 2 bases, with 16 bases left between them. Germline CDR1 and CDR2: GTSNPN and SVGIG (reference sequence). The CDR3 contains 15 residues. This CDR3 reads CAWEQGRRAGNTIYF. The CDR3, as DNA: TGTGCCTGGGAGCAGGGAAGGAGGGCTGGAAACACCATATATTTT.

This chain links TRBV7-9 with TRBJ1-1, with 9 bases matching TRBD1. The ends lost 5 bases at V and 3 bases at J; junction bases unmatched: 7. CDR1 and CDR2 from the germline V gene are SEHNR and FQNEAQ (reference sequence). This CDR3 is built from 15 residues. The CDR3: CASSKETGGYTEAFF. The CDR3 DNA reads TGTGCCAGCAGCAAAGAGACAGGGGGTTACACTGAAGCTTTCTTT.

The chain employs TRBV5-1 and TRBJ2-2, with D tentatively TRBD2 (5 bases). The germline V gene has CDR1 SGHRS and CDR2 YFSETQ. V was clipped by 4 bases and J by 2 bases, with 9 bases between them. The CDR3 contains 14 residues. In DNA form, the CDR3 reads TGCGCCAGCAGCGAGGGCGCAAACACCGGGGAGCTGTTTTTT. Amino acids: CASSEGANTGELFF.

This clone was picked up one time. The V gene is TRBV6-5, the J gene TRBJ2-5, with TRBD2 as a possible D gene (6 bases). CDR3 length: 12 amino acids. V was pared by 0 bases and J by 7 bases, with 6 bases between. The germline CDR1 and CDR2 sequences are MNHEY and SVGAGI. In DNA form, the CDR3 reads TGTGCCAGCAGTTACTCCGGGGGGACCCAGTACTTC. As protein: CASSYSGGTQYF.

This clone showed up just once. V gene TRBV4-3 combines with J gene TRBJ2-1, with D possibly TRBD2 on 6 matching bases. CDR3 length: 18 residues. The V end was cut by 4 bases, the J end by 0 bases, with 19 bases between. The germline CDR1 and CDR2 sequences are LGHNA and YSLEER. This CDR3 reads CASSRKMNSGYSYNEQFF. As DNA, the CDR3 is TGCGCCAGCAGCCGCAAAATGAATAGCGGCTACTCCTACAATGAGCAGTTCTTC.

This chain joins TRBV18 and TRBJ2-6; the D gene is possibly TRBD1 (6 bases). The germline gives CDR1 KGHSH, CDR2 LQKENI. This CDR3 region has 18 residues. Trimming cost V 4 bases and J 0 bases, with 16 bases left between them. In DNA, the CDR3 is TGTGCCAGCTCACTCTCGCCGGGACAAGTCTCTGGGGCCAACGTCCTGACTTTC. Translation gives CASSLSPGQVSGANVLTF.